This T cell receptor beta chain was sequenced in a study of cytomegalovirus exposure and HLA in healthy donors. The PCR made use of 60 Vbeta and 13 Jbeta primers. TCRdb's copy holds only in-frame clones and misses some; the assay was immunoSEQ multiplex PCR. The profile shows almost 80,000 clones, 67% of them singletons. The CDR3 runs 14 residues. The trim removed 9 bases at V and 8 bases at J, leaving 13 bases unmatched. Germline CDR1 is LNHDA and CDR2 is SQIVND (reference sequence). The sequence was collected from a woman aged 50 to 65 in good health and CMV-seropositive. This chain uses TRBV19 with TRBJ1-1; TRBD1 matches at 9 bases. Sequenced: PBMCs. The CDR3 protein is CASKQTGGRDEAFF. The CDR3 nucleotides are TGTGCCAGCAAGCAGACAGGGGGGAGAGACGAAGCTTTCTTT. The full variable domain, with the rest looked up from reference TRBV19 and TRBJ1-1, is DGGITQSPKYLFRKEGQNVTLSCEQNLNHDAMYWYRQDPGQGLRLIYYSQIVNDFQKGDIAEGYSVSREKKESFPLTVTSAQKNPTAFYLCASKQTGGRDEAFFGQGTRLTVV.